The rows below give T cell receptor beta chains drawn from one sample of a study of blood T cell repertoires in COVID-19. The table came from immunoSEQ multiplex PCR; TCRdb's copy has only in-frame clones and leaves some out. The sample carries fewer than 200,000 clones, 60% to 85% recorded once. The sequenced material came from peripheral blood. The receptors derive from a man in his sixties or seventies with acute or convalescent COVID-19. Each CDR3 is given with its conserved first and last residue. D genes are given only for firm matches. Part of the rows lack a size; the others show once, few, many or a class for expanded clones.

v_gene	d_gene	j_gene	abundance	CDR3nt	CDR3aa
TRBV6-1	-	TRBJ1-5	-	TGTGCCAGCAGTACTACAGGGAACCAGCCCCAGCATTTT	CASSTTGNQPQHF
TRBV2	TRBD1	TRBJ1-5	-	TGTGCCAGCAGTGATCAGGGGGCGGTTGGCAATCAGCCCCAGCATTTT	CASSDQGAVGNQPQHF
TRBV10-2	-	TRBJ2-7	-	TGCGCCAGCAGTGAGGGGGGGTGGGAGCAGTACTTC	CASSEGGWEQYF
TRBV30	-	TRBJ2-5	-	TGTGCCTCCGGACACACTTCCCACCAAGAGACCCAGTACTTC	CASGHTSHQETQYF
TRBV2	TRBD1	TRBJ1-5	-	TGTGCCAGCAGCGGACAGGGAGGAGGTCAGCCCCAGCATTTT	CASSGQGGGQPQHF
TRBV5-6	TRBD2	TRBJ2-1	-	TGTGCCAGCAGCAGGGGGACTAGCGGGAGGTCCTACAATGAGCAGTTCTTC	CASSRGTSGRSYNEQFF
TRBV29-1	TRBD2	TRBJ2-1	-	TGCAGCGTTGTAAGGACTAGCGGGGGATCCTACAATGAGCAGTTCTTC	CSVVRTSGGSYNEQFF
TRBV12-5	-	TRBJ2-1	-	TGTGCTAGTGGTTTAGGGCAGGGACTGTTCAATGAGCAGTTCTTC	CASGLGQGLFNEQFF
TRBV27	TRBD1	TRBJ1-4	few	TGTGCCAGCAGCCCCCGGGACAGGGAGTATGAAAAACTGTTTTTT	CASSPRDREYEKLFF
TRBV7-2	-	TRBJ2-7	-	TGTGCCAGCAGCTTAGGTCTCGCGCGATACGAGCAGTACTTC	CASSLGLARYEQYF
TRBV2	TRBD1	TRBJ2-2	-	TGTGCCAGCAGTGACAGGGGGCAAAACACCGGGGAGCTGTTTTTT	CASSDRGQNTGELFF
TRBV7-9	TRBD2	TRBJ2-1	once	TGTGCCAGCAGCTTAGCCCAGCGGGGGTCCTACAATGAGCAGTTCTTC	CASSLAQRGSYNEQFF
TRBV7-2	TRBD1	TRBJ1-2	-	TGTGCCAGCAGTTCGGACAGGGGCTATGGCTACACCTTC	CASSSDRGYGYTF
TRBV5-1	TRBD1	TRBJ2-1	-	TGCGCCAGCAGCTGGACAGGAACAGGGGACAATGAGCAGTTCTTC	CASSWTGTGDNEQFF
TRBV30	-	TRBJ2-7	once	TGTGCCTGGAGTCGACAGTCCGGCGACGAGCAGTACTTC	CAWSRQSGDEQYF
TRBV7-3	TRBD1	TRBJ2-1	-	TGTGCCAGCAGCGGACAGGGTCAGAGCTCCTACAATGAGCAGTTCTTC	CASSGQGQSSYNEQFF
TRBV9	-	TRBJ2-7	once	TGTGCCAGCAGCGTAGAGGGGGTCGACTACGAGCAGTACTTC	CASSVEGVDYEQYF
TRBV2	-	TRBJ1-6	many	TGTGCCAGCAGTGAAGAAAGGGGATTGGATTCACCCCTCCACTTT	CASSEERGLDSPLHF
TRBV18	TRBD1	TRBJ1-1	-	TGTACCAGCTCACCAATGATAGGACAGGGAAACACTGAAGCTTTCTTT	CTSSPMIGQGNTEAFF
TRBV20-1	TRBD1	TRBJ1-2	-	TGCAGTGCTAGTCCGACAGGGTTGGGGTTGGACTATGGCTACACCTTC	CSASPTGLGLDYGYTF
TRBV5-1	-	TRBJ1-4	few	TGCGCCAGCAGCAACAACAGGGCAACTAATGAAAAACTGTTTTTT	CASSNNRATNEKLFF
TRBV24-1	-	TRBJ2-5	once	TGTGCCACCATGCCGGGCGGGACAGCCCAAGAGACCCAGTACTTC	CATMPGGTAQETQYF
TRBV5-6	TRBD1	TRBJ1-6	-	TGTGCCAGCAGCCCGGACAGGGGGCTACGTAATTCACCCCTCCACTTT	CASSPDRGLRNSPLHF
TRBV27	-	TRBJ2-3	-	TGTGCCAGCAGTTGGAGGCCCACAGATACGCAGTATTTT	CASSWRPTDTQYF
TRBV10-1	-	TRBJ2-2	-	TGCGCCAGCAGTGAGGGGGGCGGGTTCAACGCCGGGGAGCTGTTTTTT	CASSEGGGFNAGELFF